The 9 T cell receptor beta chains in this list originate from one sample, sequenced in a study of T cell repertoires in cytomegalovirus infection. TCRdb independently ran MiXCR on the reads; one entry per CDR3 protein. Among fewer than 1,000,000 distinct CDR3 sequences, around 30% were seen once, and the ten largest hold about 14%. No antigens are known for them. Sample: cultured CD8+ T cells from PBMCs, taken from culture after CMV antigen stimulation. The source of these receptors is a human donor in good health (CMV status not recorded). Some clones in this sample may be carry-over from other donors' samples.

The J gene is TRBJ2-7, the V gene TRBV10-3, with TRBD2 matching over 7 bases. CDR1 and CDR2 from the germline V gene are ENHRY and SYGVKD. The ends lost 6 bases at V and 5 bases at J; junction bases unmatched: 4. The CDR3 extends over 12 amino acids. CDR3 sequence: CAIRRGKNEQYF. In DNA form, the CDR3 reads TGTGCCATCAGGCGGGGGAAAAACGAGCAGTACTTC.

The CDR3 reads CASSTWAYSGNTIYF. CDR3 DNA: TGTGCCAGCAGTACCTGGGCCTACTCTGGAAACACCATATATTTT. This rearrangement joins TRBV6-5 to TRBJ1-3; D is unresolved. Trimming stripped 5 bases from V and 0 bases from J, with 11 bases between. This CDR3 has 15 amino acids. Looked up from germline, CDR1 is MNHEY and CDR2 is SVGAGI.

This clonotype was counted between two and nine times. The chain has TRBV7-6 and TRBJ2-2; D possibly matches TRBD1 or TRBD2 (5 bases each). The CDR3 consists of 16 residues. V lost 5 bases, J lost 3 bases, and 16 bases lay in between. The V gene's germline CDR1 is SGHVS and CDR2 FNYEAQ. The CDR3 DNA reads as TGTGCCAGCAGCGGCGAAACCGGGACCGACACCGGGGAGCTGTTTTTT. Amino acids: CASSGETGTDTGELFF. The whole variable domain, remainder taken from reference TRBV7-6 and TRBJ2-2, is GAGVSQSPRYKVTKRGQDVALRCDPISGHVSLYWYRQALGQGPEFLTYFNYEAQQDKSGLPNDRFSAERPEGSISTLTIQRTEQRDSAMYRCASSGETGTDTGELFFGEGSRLTVL.

The rearrangement joins TRBV13 to TRBJ1-1, with no clear D. Trimming removed 5 bases from V and 1 base from J, with 11 bases in between. The germline gives CDR1 PRHDT, CDR2 FYEKMQ (reference sequence). The CDR3 extends over 14 amino acids. The CDR3 spells CASSQTGQNTEAFF. CDR3 DNA: TGTGCCAGCAGCCAAACCGGGCAGAACACTGAAGCTTTCTTT.

The chain is built from TRBV12-3 or TRBV12-4 and TRBJ2-3, with TRBD2 identical over 12 bases. CDR3 size: 16 residues. The junction had 6 bases not matched to a gene; V was cut back by 4 bases and J by 4 bases. The CDR3 DNA is TGTGCCAGCAGTTGGACTAGCGGGGCCATGTCAGATACGCAGTATTTT. It yields the protein CASSWTSGAMSDTQYF.

V usage is TRBV7-6 and J usage is TRBJ2-7; TRBD1 aligns across 10 bases. The CDR3 covers 14 residues. Unmatched junction bases numbered 7, after V lost 5 bases and J lost 6 bases. CDR1 and CDR2 from the germline V gene are SGHVS and FNYEAQ. In nucleotides, the CDR3 is TGTGCCAGCAGCATCCAGACAGGGGGCCGCGAGCAGTACTTC. It encodes CASSIQTGGREQYF.

The rearrangement links TRBV6-2 or TRBV6-3 to TRBJ1-1; D ambiguous. V lost 6 bases and J lost 5, with 16 bases in between. The CDR3 covers 14 residues. Germline lookup yields CDR1 MNHEY and CDR2 SVGEGT. The DNA of the CDR3 is TGTGCCAGCAGAGAGGCCTCTGGATGGACTGAAGCTTTCTTT. Its translation is CASREASGWTEAFF.

This clonotype was observed a few times. J is TRBJ2-1 and V is TRBV7-9; D may be TRBD1 (5 bases). V was clipped by 4 bases and J by 0 bases, with 13 bases between them. The length of the CDR3 is 16 residues. Germline V gene data show CDR1 as SEHNR and CDR2 as FQNEAQ (reference sequence). The CDR3 protein is CASSWVTGSSYNEQFF. The CDR3 DNA reads as TGTGCCAGCAGCTGGGTTACAGGTAGCTCCTACAATGAGCAGTTCTTC.

The sample holds one count of this clonotype. V is TRBV6-5 and J is TRBJ2-2, with D possibly matching TRBD1 (5 bases). The CDR3 has 16 residues. Germline lookup yields CDR1 MNHEY and CDR2 SVGAGI. The V and J ends lost 0 bases and 0 bases respectively, with 8 bases between them. The CDR3 DNA sequence: TGTGCCAGCAGTTACTCGCGACAGCCGAACACCGGGGAGCTGTTTTTT. Amino acid sequence: CASSYSRQPNTGELFF.